The 6 T cell receptor beta chains reported below all come from one sample, sequenced in a study of T cells after somatic rescue of genetic block. Clones were sequenced by immunoSEQ multiplex PCR, and TCRdb holds only the in-frame ones, with some missing. The data contain under 150,000 clones, approximately 90% of them singletons. Sequencing input: peripheral blood mononuclear cells (PBMCs). Source of these receptors: a woman aged 18-30 years.

The rearrangement links TRBV2 to TRBJ2-5; possibly TRBD1 or TRBD2 for D (5 bases each). In germline, CDR1 is SNHLY, CDR2 FYNNEI. The CDR3 contains 13 residues. Trimming took off 4 bases at V and 1 base at J, with 7 bases between the two ends. The CDR3, as DNA: TGTGCCAGCAGTGCGGGACCCCAAGAGACCCAGTACTTC. It codes for CASSAGPQETQYF.

V gene TRBV27 combines with J gene TRBJ2-5; no clear D. The V gene lost 1 base and the J gene lost 1 base, with 7 bases spanning the gap. Germline V gene data show CDR1 as MNHEY and CDR2 as SMNVEV (reference sequence). This CDR3 comprises 14 residues. In DNA form, the CDR3 reads TGTGCCAGCAGTTTATTTTTCGCCCAAGAGACCCAGTACTTC. The encoded protein is CASSLFFAQETQYF.

The rearrangement uses TRBV10-1 and TRBJ2-2, with no clear D. The CDR3 extends over 15 amino acids. The V gene's germline CDR1 is WNHNN and CDR2 SYGVQD (reference sequence). The V gene lost 6 bases and the J gene lost 2 bases, with 13 bases spanning the gap. The CDR3 DNA is TGCGCCAGCAGGAATAGGGAAAAAAACACCGGGGAGCTGTTTTTT. Translating it yields CASRNREKNTGELFF.

The V gene is TRBV20-1, the J gene TRBJ2-1; D is tentatively TRBD1 or TRBD2 (5 bases each). Germline CDR1 reads DFQATT; CDR2 reads SNEGSKA (reference sequence). This CDR3 is 11 amino acids long. Trimming took off 5 bases at V and 6 bases at J, with 8 bases between the two ends. CDR3 nucleotides: TGCAGTGCTTGGGACGTCAATGAGCAGTTCTTC. Translating gives CSAWDVNEQFF.

The CDR3 region has the DNA TGTGCCACCTCCACTAGCGGGGGGAACACCGGGGAGCTGTTTTTT. Its protein is CATSTSGGNTGELFF. The chain employs TRBV19 and TRBJ2-2; 11 positions agree with TRBD2. Germline V gene sequence: CDR1 LNHDA, CDR2 SQIVND (reference sequence). The CDR3 extends over 15 amino acids. V was pared by 10 bases and J by 1 base, with 5 bases of the junction left unmatched.

The sample holds a few counts of this clone. This chain links TRBV19 with TRBJ1-5, with a weak D call TRBD1 (5 bases). With 3 bases removed from V and 7 bases from J, the gap between germline ends came to 16 bases. Per germline, CDR1 LNHDA and CDR2 SQIVND (reference sequence). This CDR3 is 15 amino acids long. CDR3 in DNA: TGTGCCAGTAGTATGGCCCTGGGGGTAAGCCAGCCCCAGCATTTT. Translating gives CASSMALGVSQPQHF.